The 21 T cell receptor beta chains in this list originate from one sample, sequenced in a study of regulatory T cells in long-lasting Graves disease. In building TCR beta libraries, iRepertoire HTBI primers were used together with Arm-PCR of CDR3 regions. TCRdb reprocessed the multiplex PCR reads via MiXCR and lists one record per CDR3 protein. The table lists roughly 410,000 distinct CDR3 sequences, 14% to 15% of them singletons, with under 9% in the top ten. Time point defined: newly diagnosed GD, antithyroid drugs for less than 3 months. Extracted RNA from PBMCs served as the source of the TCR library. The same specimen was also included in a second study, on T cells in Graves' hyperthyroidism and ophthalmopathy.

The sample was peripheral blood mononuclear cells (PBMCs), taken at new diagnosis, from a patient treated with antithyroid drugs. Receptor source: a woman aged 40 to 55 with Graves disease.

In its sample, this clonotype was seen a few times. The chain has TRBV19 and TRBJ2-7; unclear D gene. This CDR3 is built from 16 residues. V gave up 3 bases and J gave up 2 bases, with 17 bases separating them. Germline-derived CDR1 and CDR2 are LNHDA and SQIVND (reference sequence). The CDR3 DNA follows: TGTGCCAGTAGTATTGCGAACATCTACAGACCCTACGAGCAGTACTTC. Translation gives CASSIANIYRPYEQYF.

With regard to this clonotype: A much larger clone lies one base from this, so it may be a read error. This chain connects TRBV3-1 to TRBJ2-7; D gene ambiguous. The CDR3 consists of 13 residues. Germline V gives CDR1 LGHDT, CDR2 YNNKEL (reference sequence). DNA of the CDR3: TGTCCCAGCAGCCAAGATCAAACCTACGAGCAGTACTTC. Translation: CPSSQDQTYEQYF.

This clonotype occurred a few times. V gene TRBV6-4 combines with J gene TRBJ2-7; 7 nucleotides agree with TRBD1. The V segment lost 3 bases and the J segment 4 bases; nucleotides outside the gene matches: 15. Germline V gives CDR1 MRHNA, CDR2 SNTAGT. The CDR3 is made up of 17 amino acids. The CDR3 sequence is CASSENRGVDRNYEQYF. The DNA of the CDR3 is TGTGCCAGCAGTGAAAACCGCGGAGTGGACAGGAATTACGAGCAGTACTTC.

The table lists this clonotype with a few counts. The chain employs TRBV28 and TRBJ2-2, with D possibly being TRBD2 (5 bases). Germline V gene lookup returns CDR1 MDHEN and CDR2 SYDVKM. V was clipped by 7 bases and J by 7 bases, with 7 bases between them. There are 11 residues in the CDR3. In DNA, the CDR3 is TGTGCCAGCAACGGGGTCGGGGAGCTGTTTTTT. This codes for CASNGVGELFF.

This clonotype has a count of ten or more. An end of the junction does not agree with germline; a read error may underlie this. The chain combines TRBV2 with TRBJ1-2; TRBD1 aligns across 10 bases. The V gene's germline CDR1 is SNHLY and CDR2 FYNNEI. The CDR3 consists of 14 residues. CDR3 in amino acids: CASSEAGTGDPKPF. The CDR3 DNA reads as TGTGCCAGCAGTGAAGCCGGGACAGGGGATCCTAAACCCTTC.

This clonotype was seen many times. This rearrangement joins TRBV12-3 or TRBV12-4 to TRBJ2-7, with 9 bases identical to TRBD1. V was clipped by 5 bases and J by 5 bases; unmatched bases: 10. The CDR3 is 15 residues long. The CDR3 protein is CASSPKGQGSHEQYF. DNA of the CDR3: TGTGCCAGCAGTCCAAAGGGACAGGGTTCCCACGAGCAGTACTTC.

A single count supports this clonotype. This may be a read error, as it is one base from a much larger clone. The CDR3 sequence is CASSLGPAYNEQYF. DNA of the CDR3: TGTGCCAGCAGCTTAGGCCCGGCCTACAATGAGCAGTACTTC. The gene calls are TRBV7-2 and TRBJ2-5; D ambiguous. Germline V gene data show CDR1 as SGHTA and CDR2 as FQGNSA. This CDR3 has 14 residues. V was shortened by 1 base and J by 11 bases, with 17 bases between the two germline ends.

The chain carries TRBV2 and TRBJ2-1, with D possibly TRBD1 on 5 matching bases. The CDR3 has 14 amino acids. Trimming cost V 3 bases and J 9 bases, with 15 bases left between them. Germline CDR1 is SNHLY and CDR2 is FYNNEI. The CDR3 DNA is TGTGCCAGCAGTGACAGGGTTCTTGACACTGAGCAGTTCTTC. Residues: CASSDRVLDTEQFF.

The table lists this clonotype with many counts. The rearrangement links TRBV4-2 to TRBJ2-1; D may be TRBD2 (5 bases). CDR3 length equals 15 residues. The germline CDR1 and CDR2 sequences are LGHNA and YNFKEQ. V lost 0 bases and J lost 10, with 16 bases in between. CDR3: CASSQDRTAPGEQFF. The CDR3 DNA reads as TGTGCCAGCAGCCAAGATCGGACTGCCCCGGGAGAGCAGTTCTTC.

CDR3 DNA: TGTGCCACCAGTACCCCACCGTGGGGCGGGAGTCCCCACGGTGAGCAGTTCTTC. Protein sequence: CATSTPPWGGSPHGEQFF. The chain links TRBV24-1 to TRBJ2-1, with TRBD2 identical over 7 bases. Losses at the gene ends were 6 bases for V and 9 bases for J; bases not matched to a gene: 22. The germline V gene has CDR1 KGHDR and CDR2 SFDVKD. The CDR3 totals 18 residues.

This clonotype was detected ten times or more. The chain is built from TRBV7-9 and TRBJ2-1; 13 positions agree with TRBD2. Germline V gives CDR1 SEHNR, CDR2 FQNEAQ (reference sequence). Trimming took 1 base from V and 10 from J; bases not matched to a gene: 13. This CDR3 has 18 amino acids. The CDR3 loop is CASSLETSGRSRRGEQFF. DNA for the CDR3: TGTGCCAGCAGCTTAGAGACTAGCGGGAGGTCAAGGCGGGGGGAGCAGTTCTTC. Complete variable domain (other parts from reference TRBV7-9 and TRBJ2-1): DTGVSQNPRHKITKRGQNVTFRCDPISEHNRLYWYRQTLGQGPEFLTYFQNEAQLEKSRLLSDRFSAERPKGSFSTLEIQRTEQGDSAMYLCASSLETSGRSRRGEQFFGPGTRLTVL.

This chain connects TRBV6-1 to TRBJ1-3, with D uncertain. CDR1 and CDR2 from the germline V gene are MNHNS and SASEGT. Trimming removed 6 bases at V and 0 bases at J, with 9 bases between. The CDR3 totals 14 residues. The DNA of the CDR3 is TGTGCCAGCAGCCAGACAATCTCTGGAAACACCATATATTTT. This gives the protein CASSQTISGNTIYF.

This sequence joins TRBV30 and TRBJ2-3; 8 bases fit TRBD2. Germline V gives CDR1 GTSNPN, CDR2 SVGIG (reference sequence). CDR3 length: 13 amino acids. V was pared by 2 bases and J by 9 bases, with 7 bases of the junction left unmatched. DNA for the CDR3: TGTGCCTGGAGTCAAACGGGGGGGGAGACGCAGTATTTT. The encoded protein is CAWSQTGGETQYF.

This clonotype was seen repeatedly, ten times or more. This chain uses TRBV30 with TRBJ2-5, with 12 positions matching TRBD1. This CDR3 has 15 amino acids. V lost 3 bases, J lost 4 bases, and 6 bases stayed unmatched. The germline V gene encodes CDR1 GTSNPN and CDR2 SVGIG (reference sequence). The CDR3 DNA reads TGTGCCTGGAGCCCGGGACAGGGGGCGAGAGAGACCCAGTACTTC. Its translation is CAWSPGQGARETQYF.

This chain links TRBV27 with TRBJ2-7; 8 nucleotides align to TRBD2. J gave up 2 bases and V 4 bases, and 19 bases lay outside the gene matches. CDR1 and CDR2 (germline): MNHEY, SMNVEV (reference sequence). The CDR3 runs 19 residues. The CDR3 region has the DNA TGTGCCAGCAGTTCACTACCCCCTATACTAGCGGCCTTAACCTACGAGCAGTACTTC. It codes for CASSSLPPILAALTYEQYF.

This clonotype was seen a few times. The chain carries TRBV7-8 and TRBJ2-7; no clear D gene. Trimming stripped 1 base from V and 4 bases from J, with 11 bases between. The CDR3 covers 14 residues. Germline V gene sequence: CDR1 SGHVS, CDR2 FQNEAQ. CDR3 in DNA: TGTGCCAGCAGCTTAGGCCCTCGCGCTTACGAGCAGTACTTC. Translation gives CASSLGPRAYEQYF.

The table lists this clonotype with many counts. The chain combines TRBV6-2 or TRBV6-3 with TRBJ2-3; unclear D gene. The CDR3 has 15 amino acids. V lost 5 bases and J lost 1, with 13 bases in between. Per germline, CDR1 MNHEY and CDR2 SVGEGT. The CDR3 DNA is TGTGCCAGCAGTCTGAAGCCACCCGGCACAGATACGCAGTATTTT. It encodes CASSLKPPGTDTQYF.

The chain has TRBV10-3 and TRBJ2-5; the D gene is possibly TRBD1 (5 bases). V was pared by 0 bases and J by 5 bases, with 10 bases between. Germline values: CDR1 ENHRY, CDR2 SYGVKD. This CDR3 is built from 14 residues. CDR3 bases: TGTGCCATCAGTGAGTCGGGGCAGTGGGAGACCCAGTACTTC. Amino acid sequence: CAISESGQWETQYF.

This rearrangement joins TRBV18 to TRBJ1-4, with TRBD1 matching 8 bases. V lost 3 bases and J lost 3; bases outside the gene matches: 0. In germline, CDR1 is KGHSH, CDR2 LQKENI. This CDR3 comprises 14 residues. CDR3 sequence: CASSPGQANEKLFF. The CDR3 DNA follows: TGTGCCAGCTCACCGGGACAGGCTAATGAAAAACTGTTTTTT. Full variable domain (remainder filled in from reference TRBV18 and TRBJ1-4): NAGVMQNPRHLVRRRGQEARLRCSPMKGHSHVYWYRQLPEEGLKFMVYLQKENIIDESGMPKERFSAEFPKEGPSILRIQQVVRGDSAAYFCASSPGQANEKLFFGSGTQLSVL.

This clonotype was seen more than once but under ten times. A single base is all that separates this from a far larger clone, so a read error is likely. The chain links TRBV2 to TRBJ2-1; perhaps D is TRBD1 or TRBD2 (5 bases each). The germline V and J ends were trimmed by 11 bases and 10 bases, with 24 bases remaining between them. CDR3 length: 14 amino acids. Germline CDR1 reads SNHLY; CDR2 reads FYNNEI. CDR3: CAGTRDSGLGEQFF. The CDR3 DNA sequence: TGTGCCGGCACCCGGGATTCGGGGCTCGGGGAGCAGTTCTTC.

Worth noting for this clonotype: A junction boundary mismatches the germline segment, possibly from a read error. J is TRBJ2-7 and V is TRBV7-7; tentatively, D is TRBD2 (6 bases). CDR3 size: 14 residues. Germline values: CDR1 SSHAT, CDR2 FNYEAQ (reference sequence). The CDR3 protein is CASSSWTTAYEQYF. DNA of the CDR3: TGTGCTAGCAGCTCCTGGACTACCGCCTACGAGCAGTACTTC.